The entry that follows covers one T cell receptor beta chain sequence. This receptor's antigen is unknown. No per-base quality is available; no much larger clone lies one base away. The data are from a study of blood T cell repertoires in COVID-19 (dated by TCRdb to the early 2020s). About the study as a whole: The collaborator samples originated in the United States, Italy and Spain and spanned the acute and convalescent phases of COVID-19. The material from the prospective study consisted of cDNA or gDNA derived from T cells, B-cell-depleted T cells, or PBMCs. The dataset comprised deeply sampled blood TCRbeta repertoires from subjects exposed to, actively infected with, or recovered from COVID-19. The repertoires were made available in a free public database intended to serve as a resource for research on the immune response to SARS-CoV-2. Samples came from the ongoing ImmuneRACE study (first 160 participants) plus 1,254 subjects from 6 global collaborators. A de-identified subject ID, COVID-19 status, age in years and sex were almost always included in the sample metadata. Where HLA class I and class II types were available, the types were taken from metadata supplied by the sample provider, not from assay-based typing. Summary of the overall study and its limitations: The amount of clinical and demographic metadata varied by source and participant and was provided uncurated.

TCRbeta CDR3 regions were amplified from genomic DNA using the immunoSEQ Assay, a bias-controlled multiplex PCR. The paper's data handling went like this. Within the assay, amplification of reference gene primers was used to estimate how many nucleated cells each sample contained. Sequence reads were collapsed and filtered to measure the absolute abundance of every unique TCRbeta CDR3 rearrangement. For each sample, productive Simpson clonality was calculated as the square root of Simpson's diversity index over productive rearrangements. Held by TCRdb, this immuneACCESS table contains in-frame sequences only and omits some clones. Under half of the omission traces to an unresolved V gene where checked; the cause of the rest is unknown. V and J calls and clone size come straight from that table; D and trimming were deduced from the DNA. Within this sample are more than 70,000 clones, with 80% of them counted one time only. Under 13% of the sample lies in the top ten.

Whole blood was collected in K2EDTA tubes by collaborating institutions according to the institutions' own protocols. For TCRbeta analysis, collaborators shipped samples in one of three forms: frozen whole blood, isolated PBMCs, or DNA extracted from either of those sample types. V loses 5 bases of germline sequence and J loses 0 bases, and the interval between the two ends is 7 bases. The CDR1 and CDR2 encoded by the germline V gene are LGHNA and YSLEER. The CDR3 runs 13 residues from the cysteine to the phenylalanine. Only the CDR3 DNA is retained, 39 bases long and in frame from the first base. The sequencing sample was made of peripheral blood. This clonotype originated in a woman in her 70s with acute or convalescent COVID-19. The chain is encoded by TRBV4-3 joined to TRBJ1-1; TRBD1 might be the D gene, on 5 matching bases. The CDR3 in this case is CASSDSMNTEAFF. The sequenced DNA is TGCGCCAGCAGCGACAGTATGAACACTGAAGCTTTCTTT.